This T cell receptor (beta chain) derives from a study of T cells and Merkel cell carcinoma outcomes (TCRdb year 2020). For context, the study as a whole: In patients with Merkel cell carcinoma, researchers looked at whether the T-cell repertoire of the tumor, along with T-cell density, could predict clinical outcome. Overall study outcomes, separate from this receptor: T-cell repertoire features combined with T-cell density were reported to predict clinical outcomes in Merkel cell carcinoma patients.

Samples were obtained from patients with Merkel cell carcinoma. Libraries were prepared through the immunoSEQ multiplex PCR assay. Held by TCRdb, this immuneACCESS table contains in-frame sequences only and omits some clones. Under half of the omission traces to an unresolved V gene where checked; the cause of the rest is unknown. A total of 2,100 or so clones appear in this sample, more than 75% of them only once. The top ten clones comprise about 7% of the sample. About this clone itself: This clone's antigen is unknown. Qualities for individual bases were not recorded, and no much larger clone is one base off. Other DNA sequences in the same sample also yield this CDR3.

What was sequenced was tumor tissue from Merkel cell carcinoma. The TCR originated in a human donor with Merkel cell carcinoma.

The nucleotides read TGCGCCAGTAGTAACCCCGACAGAGGCTCCTACGAGCAGTACTTC. Translated, this gives CASSNPDRGSYEQYF. Recombination joined TRBV5-1 with TRBJ2-7; 5 matching bases give a weak D call of TRBD1. The germline V gene sets CDR1 to SGHRS and CDR2 to YFSETQ. The V end loses 8 bases and the J end loses 0 bases, and a stretch of 18 bases separates them. Counted from cysteine to phenylalanine, this CDR3 has 15 amino acids. Only the CDR3 DNA is retained, 45 bases long and in frame from the first base.